This TCR beta chain stems from a study of T cell responses to AZD1222 COVID-19 vaccine. The data were produced by immunoSEQ multiplex PCR, yet TCRdb's version contains in-frame clones alone and is incomplete. Of about 82,000 clones listed, about 90% are singletons. Germline V gene lookup returns CDR1 SGHKS and CDR2 YYEKEE (reference sequence). V was clipped by 4 bases and J by 3 bases, with 14 bases between them. The CDR3 consists of 16 residues. The source is an adult in good health. This chain links TRBV5-5 with TRBJ1-6, with D possibly matching TRBD1 (6 bases). The sample was peripheral blood, taken on day 0 of AZD1222 vaccination. The CDR3 sequence is CASSLGGQNYNSPLHF. As DNA, the CDR3 is TGTGCCAGCAGCCTGGGGGGGCAGAACTATAATTCACCCCTCCACTTT. The variable domain in full, with the rest retrieved from reference TRBV5-5 and TRBJ1-6, is DAGVTQSPTHLIKTRGQQVTLRCSPISGHKSVSWYQQVLGQGPQFIFQYYEKEERGRGNFPDRFSARQFPNYSSELNVNALLLGDSALYLCASSLGGQNYNSPLHFGNGTRLTVT.